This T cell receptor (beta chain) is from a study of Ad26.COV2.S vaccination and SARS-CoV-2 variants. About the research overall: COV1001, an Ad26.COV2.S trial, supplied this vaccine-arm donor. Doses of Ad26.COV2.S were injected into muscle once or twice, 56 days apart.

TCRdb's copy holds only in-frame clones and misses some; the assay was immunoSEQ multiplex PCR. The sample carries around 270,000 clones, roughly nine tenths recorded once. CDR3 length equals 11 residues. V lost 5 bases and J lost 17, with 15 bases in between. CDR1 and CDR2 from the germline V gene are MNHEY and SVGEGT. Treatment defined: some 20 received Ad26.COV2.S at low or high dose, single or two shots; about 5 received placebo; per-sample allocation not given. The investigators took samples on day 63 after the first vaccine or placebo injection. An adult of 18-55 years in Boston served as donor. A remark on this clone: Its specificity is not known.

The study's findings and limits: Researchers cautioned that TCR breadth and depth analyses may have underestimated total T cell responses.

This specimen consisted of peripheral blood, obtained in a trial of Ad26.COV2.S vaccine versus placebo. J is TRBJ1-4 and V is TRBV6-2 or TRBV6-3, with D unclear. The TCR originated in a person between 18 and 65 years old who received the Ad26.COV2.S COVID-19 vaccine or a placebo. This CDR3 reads CASSPPPVLFF. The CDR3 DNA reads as TGTGCCAGCAGTCCGCCGCCCGTACTATTTTTT.